Shown below are 32 T cell receptor beta chains from a single sample sequenced in a study of blood T cell repertoires in COVID-19. TCRdb's table, derived via immunoSEQ multiplex PCR, lists solely in-frame clones and lacks some. Here the sample spans about 160,000 clones, approximately 82% being singletons. Sequencing was done on a sample of peripheral blood. The receptors were gathered from an elderly woman with acute or convalescent COVID-19.

This clone came up once. The chain joins TRBV5-1 to TRBJ1-3; D uncertain. Trimming took off 0 bases at V and 0 bases at J, with 13 bases between the two ends. The CDR3 has 17 amino acids. CDR1 is SGHRS, CDR2 YFSETQ, per germline. The CDR3 coding sequence is TGCGCCAGCAGCTTGGCCCACAGTCGAAACTCTGGAAACACCATATATTTT. Translation: CASSLAHSRNSGNTIYF.

The chain has TRBV6-5 and TRBJ1-2; 9 bases line up with TRBD1. The V gene's germline CDR1 is MNHEY and CDR2 SVGAGI. This CDR3 contains 13 residues. V lost 10 bases, J lost 8 bases, and 11 bases stayed unmatched. Here the CDR3 DNA reads TGTGCCACTGCGACAGGGACAGGGAAAGGCTACACCTTC. Translating gives CATATGTGKGYTF.

This clone was seen a handful of times. V is TRBV15 and J is TRBJ2-4, with TRBD2 as a possible D gene (5 bases). Germline V gives CDR1 LNHNV, CDR2 YYDKDF (reference sequence). Between the trimmed V and J ends, which lost 6 bases and 0 bases, there was a span of 9 bases. This CDR3 region has 14 residues. CDR3 region: CATRHGLAKNIQYF. CDR3 coding DNA: TGTGCCACCAGGCACGGACTAGCCAAAAACATTCAGTACTTC.

The chain combines TRBV3-1 (or the pseudogene TRBV3-2) with TRBJ1-1; 7 bases fit TRBD1. The CDR3 is 17 amino acids. The trim removed 4 bases at V and 3 bases at J, leaving 14 bases unmatched. Per germline, CDR1 LGHDT and CDR2 YNNKEL (reference sequence). This CDR3 is CASSPPTGKAVDTEAFF. Written as DNA, the CDR3 is TGTGCCAGCAGCCCCCCGACAGGGAAGGCGGTGGACACTGAAGCTTTCTTT.

The V gene is TRBV6-1, the J gene TRBJ2-1; TRBD1 matches 9 bases. CDR3 length: 16 residues. Unmatched junction bases numbered 7, after V lost 0 bases and J lost 7 bases. Germline V gives CDR1 MNHNS, CDR2 SASEGT. This CDR3 reads CASSEAAGQGANEQFF. CDR3 bases: TGTGCCAGCAGTGAAGCTGCGGGACAGGGAGCGAATGAGCAGTTCTTC.

The chain has TRBV6-5 and TRBJ2-6; D remains ambiguous. Trimming removed 2 bases from V and 0 bases from J, with 5 bases in between. This CDR3 region has 15 residues. Germline V gives CDR1 MNHEY, CDR2 SVGAGI. CDR3 DNA sequence: TGTGCCAGCAGTTACCAGGACTCTGGGGCCAACGTCCTGACTTTC. Translating gives CASSYQDSGANVLTF.

This clone was seen once. V and J are TRBV24-1 and TRBJ2-1, with 11 nucleotides matching TRBD1. The germline V gene has CDR1 KGHDR and CDR2 SFDVKD. The ends lost 4 bases at V and 8 bases at J; junction bases unmatched: 6. The CDR3 loop spans 15 amino acids. The CDR3 sequence: CATSEGGQGEHEQFF. The CDR3 coding sequence is TGTGCCACCAGTGAAGGGGGACAGGGGGAGCATGAGCAGTTCTTC.

The chain uses TRBV3-1 (or the pseudogene TRBV3-2) and TRBJ1-2; D is unclear. The CDR3 runs to 12 residues. The V end was cut by 0 bases, the J end by 4 bases, with 3 bases between. Germline CDR1 is LGHDT and CDR2 is YNNKEL (reference sequence). DNA for the CDR3: TGTGCCAGCAGCCAAGACAGCTATGGCTACACCTTC. Amino acids: CASSQDSYGYTF.

This chain joins TRBV6-1 and TRBJ1-1, with 7 bases lining up with TRBD1. Germline-derived CDR1 and CDR2 are MNHNS and SASEGT. This CDR3 spans 15 amino acids. Trimming took 2 bases from V and 4 from J; bases not matched to a gene: 7. CDR3 DNA sequence: TGTGCCAGCAGTGAAAACAGGGGAGTCTTCACTGAAGCTTTCTTT. The encoded protein is CASSENRGVFTEAFF.

The count of this clone is one. This sequence joins TRBV25-1 and TRBJ1-2, with D possibly being TRBD1 (5 bases). Germline-derived CDR1 and CDR2 are MGHDK and SYGVNS. The V end was cut by 5 bases, the J end by 4 bases, with 11 bases between. The CDR3 runs 13 residues. CDR3 in amino acids: CASSSQGPYGYTF. The CDR3 nucleotides are TGTGCCAGCAGTTCCCAGGGCCCCTATGGCTACACCTTC.

V gene TRBV3-1 (or the pseudogene TRBV3-2) combines with J gene TRBJ2-2; 13 bases map to TRBD2. The CDR3 has 16 residues. Trimming took 1 base from V and 5 from J; bases not matched to a gene: 1. Germline values: CDR1 LGHDT, CDR2 YNNKEL (reference sequence). The CDR3 here is CASSQGGLAGTGELFF. The CDR3 DNA reads as TGTGCCAGCAGCCAAGGGGGACTAGCGGGAACCGGGGAGCTGTTTTTT.

This chain uses TRBV6-5 with TRBJ2-3; TRBD2 agrees at 7 bases. Germline CDR1 and CDR2: MNHEY and SVGAGI. This CDR3 comprises 13 residues. The V gene end was trimmed by 6 bases and the J gene end by 5 bases; junction bases not matched to a gene: 5. This CDR3 is CASRRTSEDTQYF. CDR3 in DNA: TGTGCCAGCAGGCGTACTAGCGAAGATACGCAGTATTTT.

This clone was observed a single time. The genes are TRBV6-5 and TRBJ2-7, with 11 bases lining up with TRBD1. J lost 4 bases, V lost 6 bases, and 5 bases had no gene match. The CDR3 has 14 amino acids. Germline-derived CDR1 and CDR2 are MNHEY and SVGAGI. The CDR3 bases are TGTGCCAGCAGCTCGGGACAGGGGGTTTACGAGCAGTACTTC. Residues: CASSSGQGVYEQYF.

This chain links TRBV21-1 with TRBJ2-3; whether TRBD2, the table's D call, matches the DNA was not checked. TRBV21-1 is recorded as a pseudogene. This CDR3 spans 16 amino acids. The DNA for the CDR3 is TGTGCCAGCAGCGCTGGGACTAGCGGGAGCACAGATACGCAGTATTTT. Its protein is CASSAGTSGSTDTQYF.

This chain uses TRBV5-1 with TRBJ1-2; possible D gene TRBD1, 5 bases. The V and J ends lost 0 bases and 7 bases respectively, with 13 bases between them. CDR1 and CDR2 (germline): SGHRS, YFSETQ. CDR3 length: 14 amino acids. CDR3 loop: CASSLGDRYGGYTF. The CDR3 nucleotides read TGCGCCAGCAGCTTGGGTGACAGATACGGTGGCTACACCTTC.

The chain uses TRBV6-1 and TRBJ1-1, with D unresolved. Germline lookup yields CDR1 MNHNS and CDR2 SASEGT. Trimming shortened V by 2 bases and J by 1 base, and 5 bases separated the two germline ends. This CDR3 comprises 13 residues. The CDR3 reads CASSETGNTEAFF. In DNA, the CDR3 is TGTGCCAGCAGTGAAACGGGGAACACTGAAGCTTTCTTT.

Here the CDR3 reads CASSLGAGALGTGELFF. Here the CDR3 DNA reads TGTGCCAGCAGCTTGGGTGCGGGAGCCCTCGGTACCGGGGAGCTGTTTTTT. This sequence joins TRBV5-4 and TRBJ2-2; TRBD2 aligns across 7 bases. Germline V gene lookup returns CDR1 SGHNT and CDR2 YYREEE (reference sequence). The CDR3 covers 17 residues. V dropped 0 bases and J dropped 5; count of bases not matched to a gene: 10.

In this sample, this clone turned up once. This chain links TRBV6-5 with TRBJ2-3, with D perhaps matching TRBD2 (5 bases). The CDR3 is 15 amino acids. V dropped 6 bases and J dropped 0 bases, with 13 bases sitting between them. Per germline, CDR1 MNHEY and CDR2 SVGAGI. CDR3 residues: CASRFRRTSTDTQYF. The CDR3 region has the DNA TGTGCCAGCAGATTCCGGAGGACTAGCACAGATACGCAGTATTTT.

The chain is built from TRBV7-9 and TRBJ1-3, with a possible D match to TRBD1 (5 bases). The germline gives CDR1 SEHNR, CDR2 FQNEAQ (reference sequence). The ends were cut back, 2 bases at V and 3 bases at J, with 8 bases in the middle. This CDR3 region has 14 residues. The CDR3 DNA follows: TGTGCCAGCAGCTTACCAGGGTTTGGAAACACCATATATTTT. Amino acids: CASSLPGFGNTIYF. The variable domain in full, with the rest retrieved from reference TRBV7-9 and TRBJ1-3, is DTGVSQNPRHKITKRGQNVTFRCDPISEHNRLYWYRQTLGQGPEFLTYFQNEAQLEKSRLLSDRFSAERPKGSFSTLEIQRTEQGDSAMYLCASSLPGFGNTIYFGEGSWLTVV.

This chain uses TRBV19 with TRBJ2-7; TRBD1 might be the D (6 bases). In germline, CDR1 is LNHDA, CDR2 SQIVND (reference sequence). Trimming removed 5 bases from V and 1 base from J, with 12 bases in between. There are 14 residues in the CDR3. CDR3 DNA: TGTGCCAGTAGTCATACAGGGATTTCCTACGAGCAGTACTTC. Its translation: CASSHTGISYEQYF.

The rearrangement uses TRBV30 and TRBJ1-5; 8 bases line up with TRBD1. J lost 5 bases, V lost 3 bases, and 0 bases had no gene match. The CDR3 loop spans 12 amino acids. CDR1 is GTSNPN, CDR2 SVGIG, per germline (reference sequence). The CDR3, as DNA: TGTGCCTGGAGACAGGGGGATCAGCCCCAGCATTTT. Protein sequence: CAWRQGDQPQHF.

This rearrangement joins TRBV4-3 to TRBJ2-7; 7 bases fit TRBD1. The CDR3 sequence is 16 residues long. The V gene's germline CDR1 is LGHNA and CDR2 YSLEER. V gave up 0 bases and J gave up 2 bases; unmatched junction bases: 7. CDR3: CASSQDLGTATYEQYF. The CDR3 nucleotides read TGCGCCAGCAGCCAAGACCTCGGGACAGCGACCTACGAGCAGTACTTC.

The chain joins TRBV24-1 to TRBJ2-3; D remains ambiguous. V gave up 3 bases and J gave up 6 bases, with 9 bases separating them. This CDR3 is built from 13 residues. Germline V CDR1 and CDR2: KGHDR, SFDVKD. The CDR3 coding sequence is TGTGCCACCAGTGATGACTCCCGGGATACGCAGTATTTT. Translation gives CATSDDSRDTQYF.

V is TRBV11-3 and J is TRBJ2-5, with 9 bases aligning to TRBD2. There are 15 residues in the CDR3. V lost 1 base and J lost 2; bases outside the gene matches: 2. Germline CDR1 reads SGHNT; CDR2 reads YENEEA. The CDR3 spells CASSLGLAVQETQYF. For the CDR3, the DNA is TGTGCCAGCAGCTTAGGACTAGCGGTTCAAGAGACCCAGTACTTC.

This chain uses TRBV19 with TRBJ2-5; D perhaps matches TRBD2 (6 bases). The V gene lost 7 bases and the J gene lost 5 bases, with 14 bases spanning the gap. This CDR3 contains 13 residues. From germline, CDR1 is LNHDA and CDR2 SQIVND (reference sequence). CDR3 region: CASIGGAGETQYF. CDR3 DNA: TGTGCCAGTATCGGGGGAGCAGGCGAGACCCAGTACTTC.

V usage is TRBV6-1 and J usage is TRBJ1-5; D unresolved. V was shortened by 1 base and J by 9 bases, with 7 bases between the two germline ends. Germline V gene lookup returns CDR1 MNHNS and CDR2 SASEGT. The CDR3 extends over 12 amino acids. The CDR3 DNA sequence: TGTGCCAGCAGTGAAGGGCGGGGGCCCCAGCATTTT. Translated: CASSEGRGPQHF.

The chain links TRBV5-6 to TRBJ2-7, with 7 bases matching TRBD2. Germline CDR1 is SGHDT and CDR2 is YYEEEE. This CDR3 spans 16 amino acids. The junction had 11 bases not matched to a gene; V was cut back by 5 bases and J by 0 bases. The CDR3 region has the DNA TGTGCCAGCAGTGCACGCTTCGGGACTAACTCCTACGAGCAGTACTTC. Translation: CASSARFGTNSYEQYF.

The sample holds one count of this clone. V usage is TRBV5-6 and J usage is TRBJ1-2; D is uncertain. This CDR3 comprises 14 residues. V was clipped by 4 bases and J by 6 bases, with 16 bases between them. Germline V lookup: CDR1 SGHDT, CDR2 YYEEEE. This chain's CDR3 is CASSDDIPTDGYTF. As DNA, the CDR3 is TGTGCCAGCAGCGATGACATCCCGACGGATGGCTACACCTTC.

Only a few counts were recorded for this clone. Within the sample, other DNA sequences also encode this same CDR3. J is TRBJ2-7 and V is TRBV5-1, with 11 bases lining up with TRBD2. Germline V gene data show CDR1 as SGHRS and CDR2 as YFSETQ. This CDR3 comprises 14 residues. The junction had 2 bases not matched to a gene; V was cut back by 2 bases and J by 4 bases. CDR3 nucleotide sequence: TGCGCCAGCAGCTTTACTAGCGGGAGTTACGAGCAGTACTTC. Translating it yields CASSFTSGSYEQYF.

This clone has a single count. J is TRBJ2-7 and V is TRBV27; tentatively, D is TRBD2 (6 bases). The CDR3 loop spans 16 amino acids. Trimming stripped 3 bases from V and 0 bases from J, with 15 bases between. CDR1 is MNHEY, CDR2 SMNVEV, per germline (reference sequence). DNA of the CDR3: TGTGCCAGCAGTTTTCTAGGTAGCGGCCTCTCCTACGAGCAGTACTTC. As protein: CASSFLGSGLSYEQYF.

The chain recombines TRBV5-1 with TRBJ1-6; TRBD1 agrees at 8 bases. CDR1 is SGHRS, CDR2 YFSETQ, per germline. The CDR3 spans 17 residues. After removal of 0 bases from V and 6 bases from J, the junction contained 8 bases not matched to a gene. As DNA, the CDR3 is TGCGCCAGCAGCTTGGTCGCGAGGACAGGGAGTAATTCACCCCTCCACTTT. Its protein product is CASSLVARTGSNSPLHF.

The CDR3 coding sequence is TGTGCCAGCAGTGGGAGCAACAGGGGAAGCTACGAGCAGTACTTC. Translating it yields CASSGSNRGSYEQYF. The chain couples TRBV25-1 to TRBJ2-7; 7 nucleotides match TRBD1. The junction had 9 bases not matched to a gene; V was cut back by 4 bases and J by 3 bases. CDR1 and CDR2 (germline): MGHDK, SYGVNS. This CDR3 region has 15 residues.